This TCR beta chain was found in a study of blood T cell repertoires in COVID-19. As for the study in general: Some COVID-19 samples were acute and others convalescent; all came from the United States, Italy and Spain. In each case, the material was cDNA or gDNA derived from T cells, B-cell-depleted T cells, or PBMCs.

Germline V CDR1 and CDR2: LNHDA, SQIVND (reference sequence). The CDR3 extends over 13 amino acids. V shed 5 bases, J shed 5 bases, and the junction held 4 bases outside the gene matches. Original processing methods: Researchers report that nucleated cell counts were estimated from reference gene primer amplification. Measured with immunoSEQ multiplex PCR; TCRdb has only the in-frame clones, and not every one. For V, J and clone size, that table is used; D and trimming come from the DNA. This table holds 85,000 to 120,000 clones, 91% found once. Sequenced material: peripheral blood. The chain has TRBV19 and TRBJ1-1; 8 bases match TRBD1. The receptor comes from a man aged 18-30 years with acute or convalescent COVID-19. This CDR3 is CASSPGQGTEAFF. In DNA, the CDR3 is TGTGCCAGTAGTCCAGGACAGGGAACTGAAGCTTTCTTT.